The 29 T cell receptor beta chains in this list originate from one sample, sequenced in a study of OX40 agonist ivuxolimab in advanced cancers. Using immunoSEQ multiplex PCR, the repertoire was profiled, and TCRdb retains in-frame clones only, with some absent. The sample includes 60,000 to 100,000 clones, over 70% seen only once; the top ten take 0.45% to 0.7%. This material consisted of CD4+ or CD8+ T cells sorted from blood, taken in a trial of the OX40 agonist ivuxolimab. Receptor source: an adult with an advanced solid tumor such as melanoma, head and neck, liver or kidney cancer.

As regards this clone: The junction departs from the called germline gene at one end, perhaps through a read error. The chain is built from TRBV9 and TRBJ2-3, with D possibly TRBD1 on 5 matching bases. The CDR3 runs to 15 residues. The germline gives CDR1 SGDLS, CDR2 YYNGEE. In DNA form, the CDR3 reads TGTGCCAGCAGCGTACGCCCTCAGGGCACCGATACGCAGTATTTT. This translates into CASSVRPQGTDTQYF.

The V and J genes are TRBV19 and TRBJ2-5; 9 nucleotides agree with TRBD1. CDR3 length equals 15 residues. Trimming removed 4 bases from V and 4 bases from J; junction bases left unmatched: 7. Germline CDR1 reads LNHDA; CDR2 reads SQIVND (reference sequence). The CDR3 nucleotides read TGTGCCAGTAGTAAGAACAGGGGGCGCGGAGAGACCCAGTACTTC. Residues: CASSKNRGRGETQYF.

The chain combines TRBV15 with TRBJ2-2; the match to TRBD1 covers 7 bases. The CDR3 has 14 residues. Trimming took 0 bases from V and 8 from J; bases not matched to a gene: 3. The V gene's germline CDR1 is LNHNV and CDR2 YYDKDF (reference sequence). The chain's CDR3 is CATSREDRDGELFF. As DNA, the CDR3 is TGTGCCACCAGCAGAGAAGACAGGGATGGGGAGCTGTTTTTT. Combining the CDR3 with reference TRBV15 and TRBJ2-2 gives the whole variable domain DAMVIQNPRYQVTQFGKPVTLSCSQTLNHNVMYWYQQKSSQAPKLLFHYYDKDFNNEADTPDNFQSRRPNTSFCFLDIRSPGLGDTAMYLCATSREDRDGELFFGEGSRLTVL.

CDR3 protein: CASCDMGLGPNEQFF. In DNA, the CDR3 is TGCGCCAGCTGCGACATGGGGTTGGGTCCGAATGAGCAGTTCTTC. The V call is TRBV5-1, the J call TRBJ2-1, with D unclear. Germline values: CDR1 SGHRS, CDR2 YFSETQ. The CDR3 is 15 residues long. V lost 7 bases, J lost 7 bases, and 21 bases lay in between.

V gene TRBV28 combines with J gene TRBJ2-1, with D perhaps TRBD1 (5 bases). Trimming stripped 0 bases from V and 2 bases from J, with 11 bases between. The CDR3 loop spans 16 amino acids. From germline, CDR1 is MDHEN and CDR2 SYDVKM. This CDR3 reads CASSLWSGIAYNEQFF. The CDR3 DNA reads as TGTGCCAGCAGTTTATGGTCAGGGATAGCCTACAATGAGCAGTTCTTC. Filled out from reference TRBV28 and TRBJ2-1, the complete variable domain reads DVKVTQSSRYLVKRTGEKVFLECVQDMDHENMFWYRQDPGLGLRLIYFSYDVKMKEKGDIPEGYSVSREKKERFSLILESASTNQTSMYLCASSLWSGIAYNEQFFGPGTRLTVL.

The CDR3 DNA reads TGTGCCAGCAGTTTACGCCCGACCAGCGGGAAGAGGCGGGCCCAGTACTTC. It specifies CASSLRPTSGKRRAQYF. The rearrangement links TRBV28 to TRBJ2-5; the match to TRBD2 covers 7 bases. The CDR3 is made up of 17 amino acids. Trimming at V came to 2 bases and at J to 9 bases, leaving 18 bases not matched to a gene. Germline lookup yields CDR1 MDHEN and CDR2 SYDVKM. The variable domain in full, with the rest retrieved from reference TRBV28 and TRBJ2-5, is DVKVTQSSRYLVKRTGEKVFLECVQDMDHENMFWYRQDPGLGLRLIYFSYDVKMKEKGDIPEGYSVSREKKERFSLILESASTNQTSMYLCASSLRPTSGKRRAQYFGPGTRLLVL.

The genes are TRBV4-3 and TRBJ2-5; 12 nucleotides align to TRBD2. V dropped 0 bases and J dropped 5; count of bases not matched to a gene: 10. The CDR3 is 18 amino acids. Per the germline V gene, CDR1 is LGHNA and CDR2 is YSLEER. CDR3 nucleotides: TGCGCCAGCAGCCAAGATCTAGCGGGGGGGACGTATCCGGAGACCCAGTACTTC. This encodes CASSQDLAGGTYPETQYF.

The chain is built from TRBV9 and TRBJ1-1, with a possible D match to TRBD1 (6 bases). V gave up 1 base and J gave up 2 bases, with 12 bases separating them. The CDR3 is 15 residues long. Per germline, CDR1 SGDLS and CDR2 YYNGEE. This chain's CDR3 is CASSVQGRGNTEAFF. Here the CDR3 DNA reads TGTGCCAGCAGCGTACAGGGGAGGGGAAACACTGAAGCTTTCTTT.

The genes are TRBV6-6 and TRBJ1-3; D not resolved. Germline V lookup: CDR1 MNHNY, CDR2 SVGAGI (reference sequence). The length of the CDR3 is 12 residues. The ends were cut back, 2 bases at V and 7 bases at J, with 6 bases in the middle. The CDR3: CASSYRGNTIYF. The CDR3 DNA reads as TGTGCCAGCAGTTACCGGGGTAACACCATATATTTT.

This clone was seen a handful of times. This chain joins TRBV5-4 and TRBJ2-7, with D tentatively TRBD1 (5 bases). The V and J ends lost 0 bases and 2 bases respectively, with 12 bases between them. The CDR3 covers 15 residues. Germline V gives CDR1 SGHNT, CDR2 YYREEE (reference sequence). The CDR3 DNA reads TGTGCCAGCAGCTTGGCCCAGGGCGGCCCCTACGAGCAGTACTTC. It codes for CASSLAQGGPYEQYF.

The CDR3 here is CASSPRARSQSRANVLTF. The CDR3 DNA reads as TGCGCCAGCAGTCCAAGGGCAAGATCGCAAAGTCGGGCCAACGTCCTGACTTTC. The V and J genes are TRBV10-1 and TRBJ2-6, with D unresolved. The germline CDR1 and CDR2 sequences are WNHNN and SYGVQD (reference sequence). Trimming shortened V by 5 bases and J by 5 bases, and 22 bases separated the two germline ends. This CDR3 spans 18 amino acids.

This chain uses TRBV19 with TRBJ2-6, with D hard to call. The germline CDR1 and CDR2 sequences are LNHDA and SQIVND (reference sequence). The V end was cut by 0 bases, the J end by 1 base, with 7 bases between. The CDR3 runs 16 residues. CDR3 amino acids: CASSIEFGSGANVLTF. CDR3 DNA sequence: TGTGCCAGTAGTATAGAGTTTGGATCTGGGGCCAACGTCCTGACTTTC.

V gene TRBV9 combines with J gene TRBJ2-2, with D hard to call. Germline V gene sequence: CDR1 SGDLS, CDR2 YYNGEE. V lost 4 bases, J lost 4 bases, and 11 bases lay in between. The CDR3 totals 14 residues. CDR3 region: CASSWTRGTGELFF. Written as DNA, the CDR3 is TGTGCCAGCAGCTGGACGCGAGGCACCGGGGAGCTGTTTTTT.

V gene TRBV30 combines with J gene TRBJ1-1, with D unclear. The germline V gene encodes CDR1 GTSNPN and CDR2 SVGIG (reference sequence). CDR3 length: 14 residues. Trimming shortened V by 0 bases and J by 3 bases, and 11 bases separated the two germline ends. CDR3 amino acids: CAWSVTPVDTEAFF. As DNA, the CDR3 is TGTGCCTGGAGTGTGACACCAGTGGACACTGAAGCTTTCTTT.

The CDR3 bases are TGTGCCAGCAGCGTATTGGGTAGCGGGGGTTACGATGAGCAGTTCTTC. Translating gives CASSVLGSGGYDEQFF. This chain uses TRBV9 with TRBJ2-1, with 9 positions matching TRBD2. This CDR3 has 16 amino acids. Germline values: CDR1 SGDLS, CDR2 YYNGEE. Germline trimming cut 1 base from V and 8 bases from J; bases unmatched to any gene: 10.

This clone was seen only once. V is TRBV18 and J is TRBJ1-5; D is possibly TRBD1 (6 bases). The germline V gene encodes CDR1 KGHSH and CDR2 LQKENI. The ends were cut back, 4 bases at V and 6 bases at J, with 13 bases in the middle. The CDR3 has 14 residues. CDR3 nucleotides: TGTGCCAGCTCACTCGGGGGGACAAGTCAGCCCCAGCATTTT. Amino acid sequence: CASSLGGTSQPQHF.

The CDR3 loop is CASSVAGTDTQYF. The CDR3 DNA follows: TGTGCCAGCAGCGTGGCTGGCACAGATACGCAGTATTTT. The gene calls are TRBV9 and TRBJ2-3; D remains unclear. CDR3 length: 13 amino acids. Germline V gene lookup returns CDR1 SGDLS and CDR2 YYNGEE. V was trimmed by 2 bases and J by 1 base, leaving 5 bases between them.

The J gene is TRBJ1-2, the V gene TRBV29-1; TRBD1 is a possible D gene (6 bases). The germline gives CDR1 SQVTM, CDR2 ANQGSEA. Deletions cut 5 bases from V and 2 bases from J, with 15 bases between. The CDR3 is 14 amino acids. The CDR3 DNA follows: TGCAGCGTTCCCAAACCGGGACAAAACTATGGCTACACCTTC. Translated, it gives CSVPKPGQNYGYTF. Looking up the rest from reference TRBV29-1 and TRBJ1-2 gives the full variable domain: SAVISQKPSRDICQRGTSLTIQCQVDSQVTMMFWYRQQPGQSLTLIATANQGSEATYESGFVIDKFPISRPNLTFSTLTVSNMSPEDSSIYLCSVPKPGQNYGYTFGSGTRLTVV.

This clone was detected a few times. This rearrangement joins TRBV30 to TRBJ2-1, with TRBD1 matching over 8 bases. CDR1 is GTSNPN, CDR2 SVGIG, per germline (reference sequence). The CDR3 is 13 residues long. With 2 bases clipped from V and 8 bases from J, the junction kept 5 bases outside the gene matches. CDR3 sequence: CAWSRTGNDEQFF. In DNA, the CDR3 is TGTGCCTGGAGTCGGACAGGGAACGATGAGCAGTTCTTC.

This clone was counted a few times. This sequence joins TRBV29-1 and TRBJ1-2; 7 nucleotides align to TRBD1. CDR3 size: 14 residues. Germline V gene lookup returns CDR1 SQVTM and CDR2 ANQGSEA. The trim removed 5 bases at V and 7 bases at J, leaving 13 bases unmatched. The CDR3 sequence is CSVSSGTVGFGYTF. The DNA for the CDR3 is TGCAGCGTTTCCTCCGGGACAGTGGGATTTGGCTACACCTTC. Full variable domain (missing parts from reference TRBV29-1 and TRBJ1-2): SAVISQKPSRDICQRGTSLTIQCQVDSQVTMMFWYRQQPGQSLTLIATANQGSEATYESGFVIDKFPISRPNLTFSTLTVSNMSPEDSSIYLCSVSSGTVGFGYTFGSGTRLTVV.

This chain joins TRBV10-3 and TRBJ1-1; D gene uncertain. The germline V and J ends were trimmed by 10 bases and 0 bases, with 12 bases remaining between them. Germline assignment: CDR1 ENHRY and CDR2 SYGVKD. CDR3 length equals 13 residues. CDR3 in amino acids: CATSTWLNTEAFF. CDR3 in DNA: TGTGCCACCTCCACATGGTTGAACACTGAAGCTTTCTTT.

The chain links TRBV5-4 to TRBJ2-7; TRBD2 matches at 9 bases. Losses at the gene ends were 1 base for V and 11 bases for J; bases not matched to a gene: 13. Looked up from germline, CDR1 is SGHNT and CDR2 is YYREEE (reference sequence). CDR3 length: 15 residues. Here the CDR3 reads CASSLRSGGYREEYF. The CDR3 region has the DNA TGTGCCAGCAGCTTGCGAAGCGGGGGGTACCGGGAGGAGTACTTC.

This sequence joins TRBV6-6 and TRBJ1-4; no reliable D call. Germline CDR1 and CDR2: MNHNY and SVGAGI (reference sequence). The length of the CDR3 is 10 residues. V was pared by 11 bases and J by 8 bases, with 9 bases between. CDR3 DNA sequence: TGTGCCCCTTTACGCGAAAAACTGTTTTTT. It yields the protein CAPLREKLFF.

The chain is built from TRBV11-2 and TRBJ2-2; 8 nucleotides line up with TRBD2. The V segment lost 3 bases and the J segment 3 bases; nucleotides outside the gene matches: 3. Germline V gene lookup returns CDR1 SGHAT and CDR2 FQNNGV. CDR3 length: 15 amino acids. Here the CDR3 reads CASSLRGGYTGELFF. CDR3 DNA sequence: TGTGCCAGCAGCTTGCGCGGGGGGTACACCGGGGAGCTGTTTTTT.

J is TRBJ2-7 and V is TRBV10-1, with D unclear. Looked up from germline, CDR1 is WNHNN and CDR2 is SYGVQD (reference sequence). CDR3 size: 16 residues. The V gene lost 3 bases and the J gene lost 2 bases, with 17 bases spanning the gap. The DNA of the CDR3 is TGCGCCAGCAGTGACACTTCGAGACTTTATACCTACGAGCAGTACTTC. This encodes CASSDTSRLYTYEQYF.

This clone occurred once. The rearrangement joins TRBV6-1 to TRBJ2-6; D may be TRBD2 (6 bases). Trimming took 6 bases from V and 0 from J, leaving 9 bases between them. The germline V gene encodes CDR1 MNHNS and CDR2 SASEGT. The CDR3 length is 15 residues. In nucleotides, the CDR3 is TGTGCCAGCAGCCGGGACTCCTCTGGGGCCAACGTCCTGACTTTC. Translated: CASSRDSSGANVLTF.

The CDR3 reads CAWTPGTSMYEQYF. Written as DNA, the CDR3 is TGTGCCTGGACACCCGGGACTAGCATGTACGAGCAGTACTTC. The gene calls are TRBV30 and TRBJ2-7; TRBD2 matches at 9 bases. The CDR3 has 14 residues. Germline V gives CDR1 GTSNPN, CDR2 SVGIG (reference sequence). After removal of 4 bases from V and 4 bases from J, the junction contained 8 bases not matched to a gene. Full variable domain (missing parts from reference TRBV30 and TRBJ2-7): SQTIHQWPATLVQPVGSPLSLECTVEGTSNPNLYWYRQAAGRGLQLLFYSVGIGQISSEVPQNLSASRPQDRQFILSSKKLLLSDSGFYLCAWTPGTSMYEQYFGPGTRLTVT.

The rearrangement links TRBV6-5 to TRBJ2-5, with 8 bases that match TRBD1. V lost 2 bases to trimming and J lost 1 base; unmatched junction nucleotides: 3. Germline V gives CDR1 MNHEY, CDR2 SVGAGI. The CDR3 runs 15 residues. CDR3 protein: CASSYRTGPQETQYF. In DNA, the CDR3 is TGTGCCAGCAGTTACCGGACAGGGCCCCAAGAGACCCAGTACTTC.

This chain uses TRBV11-2 with TRBJ2-7, with TRBD1 matching over 9 bases. Germline V lookup: CDR1 SGHAT, CDR2 FQNNGV. The ends lost 4 bases at V and 6 bases at J; junction bases unmatched: 10. This CDR3 has 15 amino acids. The CDR3 is CASSSTGTGTSEQYF. The CDR3 nucleotides are TGTGCCAGCAGCTCAACCGGGACAGGGACGAGCGAGCAGTACTTC.